These 9 T cell receptor beta chains were sequenced from one sample in a study of tumor-infiltrating lymphocytes in primary liver carcinoma. The template, about 550 ng total RNA, yielded TCR beta cDNA made with a constant-region primer. What produced the TCR beta libraries was three nested multiplex PCR rounds using slightly modified ARM-PCR. TRBV1-TRBV30 forward and Cbeta reverse primers drove the first two approximately 10-cycle rounds. MiXCR, applied by TCRdb to the multiplex PCR reads, yields one record per CDR3 protein. The data contain tens of thousands of distinct CDR3 sequences, more than 70% of them seen just once; the ten biggest clones take up about 38%. Each 20-30 mg portion of unsorted bulk tissue served as the source for co-extraction of RNA and DNA. Sequencing input: tumor-adjacent normal liver tissue. Receptor source: a woman aged 30 to 39 with primary liver carcinoma and hepatitis B virus infection.

Note on this clonotype: An end of the junction differs from the germline gene, which may be a read error. The V and J genes are TRBV4-1 and TRBJ1-3; TRBD1 is a possible D gene (6 bases). CDR3 size: 14 residues. Germline V CDR1 and CDR2: MGHRA, YSYEKL. CDR3 region: CASSQWDIGNTIHF. The CDR3 DNA reads TGCGCCAGCAGCCAATGGGACATCGGAAACACCATACATTTT.

This clonotype was observed a handful of times. The chain has TRBV19 and TRBJ1-5; D remains unclear. Germline V gene lookup returns CDR1 LNHDA and CDR2 SQIVND (reference sequence). This CDR3 is 18 amino acids long. V was cut by 0 bases and J by 7 bases, with 22 bases left in between. The DNA of the CDR3 is TGTGCCAGTAGTATAGATCTGTTGGCAGGAGGTGGTCGACAGCCCCAGCATTTT. It is translated as CASSIDLLAGGGRQPQHF.

This clonotype has just a few counts. The chain uses TRBV7-2 and TRBJ2-3, with TRBD2 matching 14 bases. From germline, CDR1 is SGHTA and CDR2 FQGNSA. V trimming: 5 bases; J trimming: 7 bases; junction bases outside the gene matches: 5. The CDR3 spans 15 residues. CDR3: CASSDGTSGSYTQYF. In DNA form, the CDR3 reads TGTGCCAGCAGCGATGGGACTAGCGGGAGTTATACGCAGTATTTT.

On this clonotype: Given a much more abundant clone one base away, this may be a read error. The V gene is TRBV12-3 or TRBV12-4, the J gene TRBJ1-4; no reliable D call. This CDR3 is built from 15 residues. The CDR3, as DNA: TGTGCCAGCAGTTTTCACGGAGCCACGAATGAAAAACCGTTTTTT. Protein product: CASSFHGATNEKPFF.

The sample holds one count of this clonotype. One end of the junction varies from germline; a read error may be responsible. The V call is TRBV11-2, the J call TRBJ1-1; D is uncertain. CDR1 and CDR2 (germline): SGHAT, FQNNGV. There are 14 residues in the CDR3. The CDR3 loop reads CANSRKPGIERASF. CDR3 nucleotide sequence: TGTGCCAACAGCCGAAAGCCCGGGATCGAGAGAGCTTCCTTT. Full variable domain (remainder filled in from reference TRBV11-2 and TRBJ1-1): EAGVAQSPRYKIIEKRQSVAFWCNPISGHATLYWYQQILGQGPKLLIQFQNNGVVDDSQLPKDRFSAERLKGVDSTLKIQPAKLEDSAVYLCANSRKPGIERASFGQGTRLTVV.

This clonotype was picked up many times. The chain carries TRBV6-2 or TRBV6-3 and TRBJ2-1; 10 bases are shared with TRBD2. CDR3 length: 15 residues. Trimming at V came to 2 bases and at J to 5 bases, leaving 3 bases not matched to a gene. The germline gives CDR1 MNHEY, CDR2 SVGEGT. The CDR3 DNA follows: TGTGCCAGCAGTTACGAACTAGCGGGGAACAATGAGCAGTTCTTC. The encoded protein is CASSYELAGNNEQFF.

Remarks on this clonotype: This may come from a read error, since a much larger clone is one base off. J is TRBJ2-5 and V is TRBV24-1, with D possibly matching TRBD1 (6 bases). This CDR3 contains 16 residues. The V gene's germline CDR1 is KGHDR and CDR2 SFDVKD. The CDR3 DNA reads as TGTGCCACCAGTGATTTGGGGGACACAGCACAAGAGGCCCAGTACTTC. It translates to CATSDLGDTAQEAQYF.

This clonotype was recorded once. An end of the junction does not agree with germline; a read error may underlie this. The V and J genes are TRBV4-3 and TRBJ1-2; D remains unclear. This CDR3 comprises 14 residues. The germline gives CDR1 LGHNA, CDR2 YSLEER. CDR3 region: CASSAELEIYGYIF. The CDR3 DNA is TGTGCCAGCAGCGCCGAGTTGGAGATCTATGGCTACATCTTC.

With respect to this clonotype: The junction does not match germline at one end; this may be a read error. The rearrangement uses TRBV4-2 and TRBJ2-3, with TRBD2 identical over 13 bases. From germline, CDR1 is LGHNA and CDR2 YNFKEQ. The CDR3 consists of 23 residues. CDR3 loop: CGSSQETGRFTSGRAGGTDTQYF. The CDR3 DNA sequence: TGTGGCAGCAGCCAGGAGACAGGGAGGTTCACTAGCGGGAGGGCCGGGGGTACAGATACGCAGTATTTT.